The entry below describes one T cell receptor beta chain. Its antigen specificity is not known. Base-call qualities are not available, and no considerably larger clone is one nucleotide away. Reading from cysteine to phenylalanine, the CDR3 counts 15 amino acids. Only CDR3 DNA remains: 45 bases, in frame from the first base. A distance of 13 bases separates the germline ends of V and J, which lose 0 bases and 4 bases respectively. The germline V gene (reference sequence) yields SEHNR for CDR1 and FQNEAQ for CDR2. This sample stems from a study of spatial heterogeneity in lung cancer (dated by TCRdb to the late 2010s). Notes on the research overall: The donors were 65 to 85 patients from the lung TRACERx cohort who had early-stage, untreated non-small cell lung cancer. The study quantitatively compared TCR alpha and beta repertoires across multiple tumor regions, matched nontumor lung and blood in non-small cell lung cancer. Beta-chain transcripts were consistently detected in greater numbers than alpha-chain transcripts, which likely reflects a higher abundance of beta-chain transcripts. Both alpha and beta chains were TCR-sequenced in samples taken at surgery, namely 220 tumor regions, 61 to 65 matched nontumor lung samples and some 53 PBMC samples. Follow-up PBMC samples were sequenced whenever available, with a median time to follow-up of roughly 22 months after resection. In the raw uncorrected reads, each unique combination of TCR and UMI appeared more than ten times on average. TCR repertoire features were related to nonsynonymous mutation counts determined by whole-exome sequencing of tumor tissue.

What the work shows at the level of the full study, not this receptor alone: Only around 15 patients were included in comparisons of baseline and follow-up blood repertoires. Ubiquitous expanded tumor TCRs showed up in blood more often at tumor resection than at routine follow-up. Confirming at a functional level the hypothesis that regional TCRs recognize regional mutations was considered to require additional single-cell paired TCR alpha and beta sequencing.

The library was generated by 5' RACE. Sequenced using a NextSeq 500. To allow correction of PCR and sequencing errors, the TCR library protocol tagged every TCR cDNA molecule with a unique molecular identifier. Under the source paper's analysis protocol: TCR identification, UMI-based error correction and CDR3 extraction were all carried out with Decombinator tools. TCRs above a frequency of 2 per 1,000, corresponding to the top 1% of the tumor frequency distribution, were defined as expanded. Renyi diversity was computed with the R vegan package after each repertoire had been subsampled 100 times to 5,000 TCRs. CDR3 similarity networks were constructed using string-kernel similarity of amino acid triplets, with links drawn between CDR3s whose pairwise similarity was above 0.82. The raw public reads went through TCRdb reprocessing: fastp at Q25, MiXCR clone calling, in-frame beta chains kept. CDR3 protein duplicates are merged, each entry listing the most common genes and DNA. TCRdb's processing, not the authors' own work, is the source of the V and J calls. The sample table shows 42,000 or so distinct CDR3 sequences, and 10% to 13% are seen once. Jointly, the top ten make up roughly 17% of the sample.

The sample's time point label is to be understood as: blood at routine non-recurrence follow-up after resection. Whole RNA extracted from tumor and nontumor lung tissue, or from cryopreserved PBMC samples, was used for TCR sequencing without cell sorting. A patient was chosen for TCR sequencing only when enough RNA was available from at least two tumor regions. The sample consisted of PBMCs, taken at follow-up. The sequence was obtained from a female donor with early-stage non-small cell lung cancer. The rearrangement combines TRBV7-9 with TRBJ2-7, with no confident D gene call. The CDR3 region: CASSLAAIGRYEQYF. The nucleotide sequence reads as follows: TGTGCCAGCAGCTTAGCAGCCATCGGCAGGTACGAGCAGTACTTC.